The 17 T cell receptor beta chains given below trace back to one sample, sequenced in a study of T cells in Graves' hyperthyroidism and ophthalmopathy. Template material for amplifying TCR beta CDR3 regions consisted of RNA transcripts. First-round RT-PCR with HTBI primers amplified the TCR CDR3 region. TCRdb re-called the multiplex PCR reads with MiXCR, one entry per CDR3 protein. The data show around 340,000 distinct CDR3 sequences, about a sixth seen once. Input material: blood. The receptors here all came from a woman aged 40 to 50 with Graves' ophthalmopathy.

The table lists this clonotype with many counts. V is TRBV4-3 and J is TRBJ2-2; no clear D gene. The length of the CDR3 is 15 residues. The ends were cut back, 0 bases at V and 5 bases at J, with 10 bases in the middle. Germline V gene sequence: CDR1 LGHNA, CDR2 YSLEER. The CDR3 DNA reads TGCGCCAGCAGCCAAGATGTGTTCGCAACCGGGGAGCTGTTTTTT. Amino acid sequence: CASSQDVFATGELFF.

This clonotype was seen many times. The V gene is TRBV6-1, the J gene TRBJ1-5; 7 positions match TRBD1. V was pared by 4 bases and J by 0 bases, with 6 bases of the junction left unmatched. CDR3 size: 16 residues. Germline values: CDR1 MNHNS, CDR2 SASEGT. CDR3 sequence reads: CASSVEGQISNQPQHF. CDR3 DNA: TGTGCCAGCAGTGTAGAGGGACAGATTAGCAATCAGCCCCAGCATTTT.

This clonotype has at least ten counts. The chain carries TRBV15 and TRBJ2-7; D perhaps matches TRBD2 (6 bases). V shed 1 base and J shed 2 bases, with 12 bases lying between them. Per germline, CDR1 LNHNV and CDR2 YYDKDF (reference sequence). There are 15 residues in the CDR3. CDR3 DNA sequence: TGTGCCACCAGCAGAGTGCGGGACGGTGCCTACGAGCAGTACTTC. It specifies CATSRVRDGAYEQYF.

In this sample, this clonotype turned up many times. At one of its ends the junction is not consistent with the germline gene, which may arise from a read error. This chain joins TRBV4-1 and TRBJ2-7; D is uncertain. Germline lookup yields CDR1 MGHRA and CDR2 YSYEKL. The CDR3 loop spans 16 amino acids. CDR3 sequence: CASSQEGNSISDEQYF. The CDR3, as DNA: TGCGCCAGCAGCCAAGAGGGTAATAGTATCTCCGACGAGCAGTACTTC.

This clonotype was picked up many times. The rearrangement uses TRBV6-2 or TRBV6-3 and TRBJ1-2; D uncertain. Trimming shortened V by 2 bases and J by 6 bases, and 16 bases separated the two germline ends. Germline values: CDR1 MNHEY, CDR2 SVGEGT. This CDR3 has 15 residues. CDR3 region: CASSYAGRKGDGYTF. The CDR3 DNA follows: TGTGCCAGCAGTTACGCTGGGAGAAAGGGTGATGGCTACACCTTC.

Ten or more counts support this clonotype. V is TRBV28 and J is TRBJ1-2; no firm D call. Trimming cost V 5 bases and J 6 bases, with 19 bases left between them. Germline CDR1 is MDHEN and CDR2 is SYDVKM. CDR3 size: 15 residues. The CDR3 DNA sequence: TGTGCCAGCAGTAGCCGACGATCAGAAAGGAATGGCTACACCTTC. Its protein is CASSSRRSERNGYTF.

This clonotype was seen many times. CDR3: CASSLKVSINQPQHF. The CDR3 DNA reads as TGTGCCAGCAGTTTAAAGGTCAGCATCAATCAGCCCCAGCATTTT. The chain links TRBV27 to TRBJ1-5; D unresolved. The CDR3 has 15 residues. V was clipped by 2 bases and J by 3 bases, with 11 bases between them. From germline, CDR1 is MNHEY and CDR2 SMNVEV (reference sequence).

In this sample, this clonotype turned up a few times. The CDR3 loop is CASRASGRGGELAGSYNEQFF. DNA for the CDR3: TGTGCCAGCAGGGCATCGGGTAGGGGGGGGGAGCTAGCGGGATCCTACAATGAGCAGTTCTTC. The chain couples TRBV7-8 to TRBJ2-1; 9 bases agree with TRBD2. V lost 6 bases and J lost 1; bases outside the gene matches: 22. In germline, CDR1 is SGHVS, CDR2 FQNEAQ. The CDR3 has 21 amino acids.

This clonotype was detected many times. V gene TRBV6-1 combines with J gene TRBJ1-1; D might be TRBD1 (5 bases). The CDR3 is made up of 12 amino acids. V dropped 5 bases and J dropped 7 bases, with 11 bases sitting between them. Germline CDR1 MNHNS, CDR2 SASEGT. CDR3: CASSPWGSEAFF. DNA for the CDR3: TGTGCCAGCAGTCCCTGGGGGAGTGAAGCTTTCTTT.

Ten or more counts support this clonotype. This chain joins TRBV5-1 and TRBJ2-7; 8 positions agree with TRBD1. Trimming cost V 2 bases and J 6 bases; bases outside gene matches: 7. From germline, CDR1 is SGHRS and CDR2 YFSETQ. The CDR3 sequence is 14 residues long. The CDR3 reads CASSFSTDRGEQYF. The CDR3, as DNA: TGCGCCAGCAGCTTTTCTACCGACAGGGGCGAGCAGTACTTC.

Many counts were recorded for this clonotype. CDR3 DNA: TGCGCCAGCAGCCAAGGGGGACAGCTACTTATGAACACTGAAGCTTTCTTT. This encodes CASSQGGQLLMNTEAFF. The rearrangement links TRBV4-1 to TRBJ1-1; 7 bases are shared with TRBD1. CDR3 length: 17 residues. Per the germline V gene, CDR1 is MGHRA and CDR2 is YSYEKL. Germline trimming cut 1 base from V and 0 bases from J; bases unmatched to any gene: 8.

This clonotype was detected ten times or more. J is TRBJ1-5 and V is TRBV20-1; 8 nucleotides match TRBD1. CDR3 length: 14 amino acids. V trimming: 1 base; J trimming: 5 bases; junction bases outside the gene matches: 4. The germline CDR1 and CDR2 sequences are DFQATT and SNEGSKA (reference sequence). The CDR3 region is CSARVDRVDQPQHF. Here the CDR3 DNA reads TGCAGTGCTAGAGTGGACAGGGTGGATCAGCCCCAGCATTTT.

V gene TRBV15 combines with J gene TRBJ2-7, with D possibly being TRBD1 (6 bases). Deletions cut 1 base from V and 6 bases from J, with 16 bases between. This CDR3 has 15 residues. Germline lookup yields CDR1 LNHNV and CDR2 YYDKDF (reference sequence). The CDR3 region is CATSRGRQEVAEQYF. DNA of the CDR3: TGTGCCACCAGCAGAGGCCGACAGGAAGTGGCCGAGCAGTACTTC.

In this sample, this clonotype turned up many times. This chain links TRBV6-2 or TRBV6-3 with TRBJ1-2, with TRBD1 matching 10 bases. The CDR3 is 15 residues long. The V and J ends lost 0 bases and 4 bases, in that order; junction bases with no gene match: 2. Germline values: CDR1 MNHEY, CDR2 SVGEGT. The CDR3 nucleotides are TGTGCCAGCAGTTACTCAAGGACAGGGGGCTATGGCTACACCTTC. It translates to CASSYSRTGGYGYTF.

Ten or more counts support this clonotype. The chain combines TRBV10-2 with TRBJ2-2; 7 nucleotides align to TRBD1. V gave up 7 bases and J gave up 7 bases; unmatched junction bases: 12. Germline V lookup: CDR1 WSHSY, CDR2 SAAADI. CDR3 length: 15 residues. The CDR3 nucleotides read TGCGCCAGCATGAACCCCTTCAGGGGGAACGGGGAGCTGTTTTTT. Protein sequence: CASMNPFRGNGELFF.

This rearrangement joins TRBV12-3 or TRBV12-4 to TRBJ2-7; 9 bases match TRBD2. The CDR3 contains 16 residues. V shed 4 bases, J shed 0 bases, and the junction held 7 bases outside the gene matches. The DNA for the CDR3 is TGTGCCAGCAGTTACCTAGCGGGGCCGACCTCCTACGAGCAGTACTTC. This encodes CASSYLAGPTSYEQYF.

This clonotype was recorded at least ten times. The rearrangement uses TRBV2 and TRBJ2-6; D is possibly TRBD2 (5 bases). The CDR3 length is 15 residues. Between the trimmed V and J ends, which lost 6 bases and 3 bases, there was a span of 12 bases. Germline V gene sequence: CDR1 SNHLY, CDR2 FYNNEI. CDR3 coding DNA: TGTGCCAGCAGGCCTCTCCGGGGTGGGGCCAACGTCCTGACTTTC. Translating it yields CASRPLRGGANVLTF.